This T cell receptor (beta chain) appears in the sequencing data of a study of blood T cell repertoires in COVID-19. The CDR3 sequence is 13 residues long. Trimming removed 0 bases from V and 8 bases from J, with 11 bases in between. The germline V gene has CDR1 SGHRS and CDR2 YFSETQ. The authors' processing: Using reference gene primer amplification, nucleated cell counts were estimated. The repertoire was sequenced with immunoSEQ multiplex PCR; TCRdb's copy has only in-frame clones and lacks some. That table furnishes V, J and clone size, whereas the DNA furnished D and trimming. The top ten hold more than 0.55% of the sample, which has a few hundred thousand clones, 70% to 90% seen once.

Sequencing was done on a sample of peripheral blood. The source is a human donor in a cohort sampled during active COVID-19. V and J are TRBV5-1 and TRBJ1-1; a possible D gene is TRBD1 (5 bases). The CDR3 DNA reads TGCGCCAGCAGCTTGGCCGGGACTGCCGAAGCTTTCTTT. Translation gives CASSLAGTAEAFF.